This entry is about one T cell receptor (beta chain). Germline V gene lookup returns CDR1 SGHRS and CDR2 YFSETQ. The CDR3 loop spans 14 amino acids. Trimming left V 0 bases short and J 13 bases short, with 14 bases between. In the PCR, 60 Vbeta and 13 Jbeta primers were used. The data were produced by immunoSEQ multiplex PCR, yet TCRdb's version contains in-frame clones alone and is incomplete. The sample holds approximately 110,000 clones; 80% to 85% are singletons and the top ten take roughly 20%. The sample belongs to a study of cytomegalovirus exposure and HLA in healthy donors. The sample taken for sequencing was PBMCs. The rearrangement links TRBV5-1 to TRBJ1-6; the D gene is possibly TRBD1 (5 bases). The receptor was derived from a man aged 25 to 40 in good health and CMV-seropositive. The CDR3 is CASSLGDARAPLHF. DNA of the CDR3: TGCGCCAGCAGCTTGGGGGATGCCAGGGCCCCCCTCCACTTT.